One TCR beta chain is described in this entry. The data originate from a study of cytomegalovirus exposure and HLA in healthy donors. This CDR3 comprises 13 residues. Deletions cut 7 bases from V and 5 bases from J, with 14 bases between. Germline CDR1 reads LNHDA; CDR2 reads SQIVND (reference sequence). A multiplex PCR was run with 60 Vbeta primers and 13 Jbeta primers. Only in-frame clones appear in the TCRdb table, and some are missing; sequencing was by immunoSEQ multiplex PCR. The repertoire holds under 250,000 clones, 75% to 85% seen once, with less than 3% in the top ten. The V and J genes are TRBV19 and TRBJ1-2; D uncertain. The sequencing input was PBMCs. The TCR sequence derives from a woman between 40 and 50 years old in good health and CMV-seronegative. This chain's CDR3 is CASIRGSGYGYTF. CDR3 coding DNA: TGTGCCAGTATCAGAGGGAGTGGATATGGCTACACCTTC.